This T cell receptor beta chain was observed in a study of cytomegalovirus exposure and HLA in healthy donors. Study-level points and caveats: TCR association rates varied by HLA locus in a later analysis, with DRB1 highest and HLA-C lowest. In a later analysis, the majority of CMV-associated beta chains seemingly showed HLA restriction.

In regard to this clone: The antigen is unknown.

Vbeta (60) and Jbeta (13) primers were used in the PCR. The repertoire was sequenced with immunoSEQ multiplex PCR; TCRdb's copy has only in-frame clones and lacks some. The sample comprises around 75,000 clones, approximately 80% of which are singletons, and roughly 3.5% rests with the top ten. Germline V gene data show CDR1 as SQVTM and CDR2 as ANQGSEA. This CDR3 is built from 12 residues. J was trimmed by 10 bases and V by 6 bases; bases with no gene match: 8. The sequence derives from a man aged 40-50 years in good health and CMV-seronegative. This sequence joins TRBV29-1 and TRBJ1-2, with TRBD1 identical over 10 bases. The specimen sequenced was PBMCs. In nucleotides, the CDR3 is TGCAGCGTCGGCGGGGACAGGGGTGACTACACCTTC. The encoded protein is CSVGGDRGDYTF.